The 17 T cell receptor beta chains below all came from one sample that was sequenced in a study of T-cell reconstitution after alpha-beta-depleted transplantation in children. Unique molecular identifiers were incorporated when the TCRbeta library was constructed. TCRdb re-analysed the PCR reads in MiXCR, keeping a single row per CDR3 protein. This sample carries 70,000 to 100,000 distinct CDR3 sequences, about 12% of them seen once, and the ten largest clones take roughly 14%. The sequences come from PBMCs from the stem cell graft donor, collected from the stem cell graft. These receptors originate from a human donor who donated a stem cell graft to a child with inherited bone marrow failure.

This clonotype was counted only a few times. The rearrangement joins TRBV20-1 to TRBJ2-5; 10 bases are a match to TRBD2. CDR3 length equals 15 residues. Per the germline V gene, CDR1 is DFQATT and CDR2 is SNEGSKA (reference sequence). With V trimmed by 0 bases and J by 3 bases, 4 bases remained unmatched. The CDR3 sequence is CSARDFSGGEETQYF. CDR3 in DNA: TGCAGTGCTAGAGATTTCAGCGGGGGGGAAGAGACCCAGTACTTC.

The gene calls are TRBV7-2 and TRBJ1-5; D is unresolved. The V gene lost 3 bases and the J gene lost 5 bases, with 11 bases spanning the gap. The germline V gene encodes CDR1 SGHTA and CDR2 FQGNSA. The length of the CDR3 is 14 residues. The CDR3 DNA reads TGTGCCAGCAGCTTTATAGGGAAGGATCAGCCCCAGCATTTT. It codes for CASSFIGKDQPQHF.

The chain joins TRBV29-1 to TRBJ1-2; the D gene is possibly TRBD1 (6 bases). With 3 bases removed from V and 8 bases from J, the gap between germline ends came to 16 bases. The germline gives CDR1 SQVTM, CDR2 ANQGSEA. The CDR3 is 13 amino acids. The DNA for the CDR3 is TGCAGCGTTGAGGACTCGGGGGGCTACGGCTACACCTTC. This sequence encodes CSVEDSGGYGYTF.

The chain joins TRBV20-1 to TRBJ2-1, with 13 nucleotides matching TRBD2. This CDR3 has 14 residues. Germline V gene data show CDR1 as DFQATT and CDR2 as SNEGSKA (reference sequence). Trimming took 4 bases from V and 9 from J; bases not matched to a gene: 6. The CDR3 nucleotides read TGCAGTGCTAAAAAGGGACTAGCGGGAAGTGAGCAGTTCTTC. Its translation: CSAKKGLAGSEQFF.

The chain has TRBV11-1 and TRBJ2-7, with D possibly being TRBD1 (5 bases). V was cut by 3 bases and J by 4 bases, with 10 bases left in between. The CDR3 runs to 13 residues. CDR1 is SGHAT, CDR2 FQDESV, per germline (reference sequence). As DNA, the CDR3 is TGTGCCAGCAGCTTGTTGCAGGGTTACGAGCAGTACTTC. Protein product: CASSLLQGYEQYF.

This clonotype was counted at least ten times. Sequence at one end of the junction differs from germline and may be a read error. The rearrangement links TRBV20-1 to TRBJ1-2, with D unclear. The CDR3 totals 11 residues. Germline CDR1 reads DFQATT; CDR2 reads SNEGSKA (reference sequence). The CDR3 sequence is CSPSVNYGYTF. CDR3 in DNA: TGCAGTCCTAGTGTGAACTATGGCTACACCTTC.

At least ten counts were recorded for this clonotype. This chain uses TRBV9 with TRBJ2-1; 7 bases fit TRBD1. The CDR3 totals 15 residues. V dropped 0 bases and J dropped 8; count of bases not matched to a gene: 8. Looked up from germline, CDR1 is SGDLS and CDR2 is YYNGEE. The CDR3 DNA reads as TGTGCCAGCAGCGTAGCACCGACAGGGATCTATGAGCAGTTCTTC. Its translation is CASSVAPTGIYEQFF. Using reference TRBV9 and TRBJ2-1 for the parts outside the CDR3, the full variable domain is DSGVTQTPKHLITATGQRVTLRCSPRSGDLSVYWYQQSLDQGLQFLIQYYNGEERAKGNILERFSAQQFPDLHSELNLSSLELGDSALYFCASSVAPTGIYEQFFGPGTRLTVL.

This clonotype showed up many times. CDR3 in amino acids: CASSHPRGGVNTEAFF. In DNA, the CDR3 is TGTGCCAGCAGTCATCCGAGGGGGGGTGTGAACACTGAAGCTTTCTTT. The chain links TRBV7-2 to TRBJ1-1, with D maybe TRBD1 (6 bases). Per the germline V gene, CDR1 is SGHTA and CDR2 is FQGNSA. The V gene lost 6 bases and the J gene lost 0 bases, with 17 bases spanning the gap. CDR3 length: 16 residues.

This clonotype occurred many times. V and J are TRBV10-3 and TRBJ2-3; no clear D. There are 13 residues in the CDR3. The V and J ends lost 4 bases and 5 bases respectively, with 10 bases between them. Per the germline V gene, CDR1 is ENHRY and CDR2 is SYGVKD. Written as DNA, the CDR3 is TGTGCCATCAGTGGGCGCCTAGAAGATACGCAGTATTTT. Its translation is CAISGRLEDTQYF.

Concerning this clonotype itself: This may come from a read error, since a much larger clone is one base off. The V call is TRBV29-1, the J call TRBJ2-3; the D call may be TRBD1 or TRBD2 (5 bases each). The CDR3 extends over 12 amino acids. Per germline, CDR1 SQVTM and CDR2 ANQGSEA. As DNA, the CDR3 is TGCACCTCGGGGCAGGTCCCAGATACGCAGTATTTT. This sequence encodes CTSGQVPDTQYF.

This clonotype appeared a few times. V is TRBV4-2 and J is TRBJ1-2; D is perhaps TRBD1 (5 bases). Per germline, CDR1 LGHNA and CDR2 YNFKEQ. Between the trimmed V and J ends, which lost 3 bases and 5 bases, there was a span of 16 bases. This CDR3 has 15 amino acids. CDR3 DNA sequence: TGTGCCAGCAGCCAGGACGGGGGGGGAAGGTATGGCTACACCTTC. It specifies CASSQDGGGRYGYTF.

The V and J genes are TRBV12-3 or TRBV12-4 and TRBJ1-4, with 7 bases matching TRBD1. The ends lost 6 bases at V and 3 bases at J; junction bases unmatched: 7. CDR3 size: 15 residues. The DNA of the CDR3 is TGTGCCAGCAGCCAGACAGGGTCGGCTAATGAAAAACTGTTTTTT. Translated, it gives CASSQTGSANEKLFF.

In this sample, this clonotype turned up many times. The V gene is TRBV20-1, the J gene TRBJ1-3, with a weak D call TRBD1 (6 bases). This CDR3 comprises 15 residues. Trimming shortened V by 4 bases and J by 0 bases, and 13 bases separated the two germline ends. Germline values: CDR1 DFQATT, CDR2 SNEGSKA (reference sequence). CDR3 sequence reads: CSANRGGASGNTIYF. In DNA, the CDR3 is TGCAGTGCTAATCGAGGGGGTGCCTCTGGAAACACCATATATTTT.

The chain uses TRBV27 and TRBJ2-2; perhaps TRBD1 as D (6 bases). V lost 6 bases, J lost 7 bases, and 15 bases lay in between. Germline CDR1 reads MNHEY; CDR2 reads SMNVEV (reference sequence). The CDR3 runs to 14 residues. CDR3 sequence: CASRWGLDRGELFF. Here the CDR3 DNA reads TGTGCCAGCAGATGGGGGCTAGACCGCGGGGAGCTGTTTTTT.

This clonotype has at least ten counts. The CDR3 region has the DNA TGTGCCAGCAGCCAAGATTTGGGATTGACAGCCGGGGAGCTGTTTTTT. The encoded protein is CASSQDLGLTAGELFF. The genes are TRBV4-2 and TRBJ2-2, with D perhaps matching TRBD1 (5 bases). The V end lost 0 bases, the J end lost 6 bases, and 14 bases lay between the germline ends. Germline V gene sequence: CDR1 LGHNA, CDR2 YNFKEQ. The CDR3 spans 16 residues.

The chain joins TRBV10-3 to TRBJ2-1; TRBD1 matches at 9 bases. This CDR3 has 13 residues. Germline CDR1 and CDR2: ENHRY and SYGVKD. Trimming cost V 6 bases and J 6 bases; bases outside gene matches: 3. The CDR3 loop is CAIRDRGSNEQFF. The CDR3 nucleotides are TGTGCCATCAGGGACAGGGGTTCCAATGAGCAGTTCTTC.

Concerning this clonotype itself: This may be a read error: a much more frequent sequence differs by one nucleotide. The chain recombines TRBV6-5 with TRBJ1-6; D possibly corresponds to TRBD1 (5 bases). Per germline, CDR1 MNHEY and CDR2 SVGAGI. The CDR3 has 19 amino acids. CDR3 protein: CASSYTQTASSSYNPPLHF. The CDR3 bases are TGTGCCAGCAGTTACACGCAGACAGCCAGCAGCTCCTATAATCCACCCCTCCACTTT.